This T cell receptor beta chain appears in the sequencing data of a study of T-cell reconstitution after alpha-beta-depleted transplantation in children. Study conclusions and caveats: Reportedly, alpha-beta T cells present about two months post-transplant originated from several hundred expanded clones of graft origin. Diversity and T-cell counts at one year after transplant derived mostly from new T cells. For some patients, TCRbeta diversity was high at day 60 because of recipient T cells and thymic progenitors that survived.

The TCRbeta library incorporated unique molecular identifiers. TCRdb processed the PCR reads anew with MiXCR; each CDR3 protein has one entry. The repertoire holds some 450,000 distinct CDR3 sequences, approximately 41% seen once, with approximately 30% in the top ten. Points on this clonotype: Its antigen is unidentified.

Germline values: CDR1 LGHDT, CDR2 YNNKEL (reference sequence). Trimming pared 10 bases from V and 2 bases from J, leaving 25 bases between. This CDR3 has 17 amino acids. The source was PBMCs, collected before TCRalphabeta/CD19-depleted stem cell transplant. This sequence originates from a girl under 10 years old with aplastic anemia, due to receive a stem cell transplant. The chain links TRBV3-1 to TRBJ2-3; D perhaps matches TRBD2 (5 bases). The CDR3 nucleotides are TGTGCCACCTGCCAATCCGGACGGAGGTTCTCCACAGATACGCAGTATTTT. This gives the protein CATCQSGRRFSTDTQYF.